Below, 27 T cell receptor beta chains from the same sample are listed, as sequenced in a study of glioma-infiltrating T cells after dendritic cell vaccination. Data came from immunoSEQ multiplex PCR; TCRdb stores just in-frame clones and leaves some out. Among tens of thousands of clones listed, about 76% were seen once. The sequenced sample was blood, obtained before dendritic cell vaccination. All receptors derive from a human donor with glioblastoma.

The chain employs TRBV4-3 and TRBJ1-1; D is unresolved. The V end lost 0 bases, the J end lost 9 bases, and 11 bases lay between the germline ends. The CDR3 length is 13 residues. Germline CDR1 is LGHNA and CDR2 is YSLEER. The CDR3 region has the DNA TGCGCCAGCAGCCAAGATACCGCGGCCCAAGCTTTCTTT. This sequence encodes CASSQDTAAQAFF.

Concerning this clone itself: This sample also contains other DNA sequences that code for the same CDR3. DNA for the CDR3: TGTGCCAGTAGTATTAGTTCTAACACTGAAGCTTTCTTT. This translates into CASSISSNTEAFF. The genes are TRBV19 and TRBJ1-1; D call uncertain. The CDR3 extends over 13 amino acids. CDR1 is LNHDA, CDR2 SQIVND, per germline (reference sequence). Trimming shortened V by 3 bases and J by 2 bases, and 7 bases separated the two germline ends.

This clone was observed once. The chain links TRBV6-6 to TRBJ1-5, with a weak D call TRBD1 (6 bases). The CDR3 has 14 amino acids. CDR1 is MNHNY and CDR2 is SVGAGI in the germline V gene (reference sequence). Trimming took off 6 bases at V and 3 bases at J, with 12 bases between the two ends. CDR3 sequence reads: CASSQRGYNQPQHF. The CDR3 DNA reads TGTGCCAGCAGCCAAAGGGGGTACAATCAGCCCCAGCATTTT.

V and J are TRBV7-2 and TRBJ2-7; no firm D call. Germline V gene data show CDR1 as SGHTA and CDR2 as FQGNSA. V was cut by 2 bases and J by 6 bases, with 14 bases left in between. The CDR3 covers 14 residues. The CDR3, as DNA: TGTGCCAGCAGCTTACTTGTAGCAGTCGGCGAGCAGTACTTC. Translation gives CASSLLVAVGEQYF.

This clone has just one count. The gene calls are TRBV15 and TRBJ2-3; 8 positions match TRBD2. With V trimmed by 3 bases and J by 4 bases, 9 bases remained unmatched. The CDR3 totals 16 residues. The germline gives CDR1 LNHNV, CDR2 YYDKDF (reference sequence). CDR3 DNA: TGTGCCACCAGCAGGAGTTCTCGGGGGGGCTCAGATACGCAGTATTTT. Translation gives CATSRSSRGGSDTQYF.

About this clone itself: The same CDR3 is also encoded by other DNA sequences in this sample. V gene TRBV6-5 combines with J gene TRBJ1-1, with 7 bases identical to TRBD1. The CDR3 has 14 amino acids. The junction had 9 bases not matched to a gene; V was cut back by 6 bases and J by 5 bases. Germline loops: CDR1 MNHEY, CDR2 SVGAGI. CDR3 DNA sequence: TGTGCCAGCAGCCGCCGACAGGGCGGTACTGAAGCTTTCTTT. Translated: CASSRRQGGTEAFF.

V usage is TRBV4-1 and J usage is TRBJ1-2; TRBD1 agrees at 9 bases. This CDR3 spans 16 amino acids. The V gene end was trimmed by 4 bases and the J gene end by 2 bases; junction bases not matched to a gene: 8. CDR1 MGHRA and CDR2 YSYEKL come from the germline V gene. The CDR3: CASSREPDRGNYGYTF. The CDR3 bases are TGCGCCAGCAGCCGCGAGCCGGACAGGGGCAACTATGGCTACACCTTC.

The chain joins TRBV6-1 to TRBJ2-1; TRBD2 aligns across 10 bases. The CDR3 is 14 amino acids. Germline CDR1 is MNHNS and CDR2 is SASEGT. V dropped 7 bases and J dropped 7; count of bases not matched to a gene: 7. The CDR3 bases are TGTGCCAGCACGGGGCTAGCGGGGGTGAATGAGCAGTTCTTC. Translated: CASTGLAGVNEQFF.

The gene calls are TRBV5-1 and TRBJ1-6; D is possibly TRBD1 (5 bases). Germline V CDR1 and CDR2: SGHRS, YFSETQ. CDR3 size: 14 residues. V gave up 0 bases and J gave up 10 bases, with 11 bases separating them. The CDR3 is CASSLGGGGSPLHF. DNA for the CDR3: TGCGCCAGCAGCTTGGGGGGCGGGGGATCACCCCTCCACTTT.

V and J are TRBV10-3 and TRBJ1-1, with a weak D call TRBD1 (5 bases). The CDR3 is 12 residues long. V lost 10 bases and J lost 3, with 12 bases in between. The V gene's germline CDR1 is ENHRY and CDR2 SYGVKD. CDR3 region: CATGRGDTEAFF. The CDR3, as DNA: TGTGCCACCGGCCGGGGGGACACTGAAGCTTTCTTT.

The chain couples TRBV10-2 to TRBJ1-4, with 12 bases matching TRBD1. V lost 4 bases, J lost 7 bases, and 7 bases stayed unmatched. There are 16 residues in the CDR3. Germline assignment: CDR1 WSHSY and CDR2 SAAADI. Here the CDR3 reads CASSGGDRGLGEKLFF. The CDR3 DNA sequence: TGCGCCAGCAGTGGGGGGGACAGGGGGCTTGGTGAAAAACTGTTTTTT.

The chain combines TRBV30 with TRBJ1-2; 7 bases fit TRBD1. The CDR3 totals 14 residues. J lost 3 bases, V lost 3 bases, and 7 bases had no gene match. Germline CDR1 is GTSNPN and CDR2 is SVGIG (reference sequence). CDR3 sequence (DNA): TGTGCCTGGAGCAGCGACAGGGAGTACTATGGCTACACCTTC. Its protein product is CAWSSDREYYGYTF. Variable domain in full (rest from reference TRBV30 and TRBJ1-2): SQTIHQWPATLVQPVGSPLSLECTVEGTSNPNLYWYRQAAGRGLQLLFYSVGIGQISSEVPQNLSASRPQDRQFILSSKKLLLSDSGFYLCAWSSDREYYGYTFGSGTRLTVV.

The chain links TRBV6-5 to TRBJ2-1, with 7 bases identical to TRBD1. Per germline, CDR1 MNHEY and CDR2 SVGAGI. This CDR3 spans 15 amino acids. V lost 2 bases, J lost 4 bases, and 5 bases stayed unmatched. The chain's CDR3 is CASSYNPGGYNEQFF. In DNA, the CDR3 is TGTGCCAGCAGTTACAACCCAGGGGGTTACAATGAGCAGTTCTTC.

The count of this clone is one. The chain couples TRBV13 to TRBJ2-3; perhaps TRBD2 as D (9 bases). This CDR3 spans 18 amino acids. Trimming stripped 4 bases from V and 6 bases from J, with 26 bases between. CDR1 and CDR2 from the germline V gene are PRHDT and FYEKMQ (reference sequence). The CDR3 loop is CASSSSRGRGGPGDTQYF. The CDR3 DNA reads as TGTGCCAGCAGCTCGTCCAGGGGGCGGGGGGGCCCAGGCGATACGCAGTATTTT. Combining the CDR3 with reference TRBV13 and TRBJ2-3 gives the whole variable domain AAGVIQSPRHLIKEKRETATLKCYPIPRHDTVYWYQQGPGQDPQFLISFYEKMQSDKGSIPDRFSAQQFSDYHSELNMSSLELGDSALYFCASSSSRGRGGPGDTQYFGPGTRLTVL.

J is TRBJ2-7 and V is TRBV10-3; 10 bases are shared with TRBD1. The CDR3 has 15 amino acids. The V gene's germline CDR1 is ENHRY and CDR2 SYGVKD. Trimming at V came to 4 bases and at J to 0 bases, leaving 3 bases not matched to a gene. The CDR3, as DNA: TGTGCCATCAGTGCTGGGACAGGGGACTCCTACGAGCAGTACTTC. Protein product: CAISAGTGDSYEQYF.

The V call is TRBV5-1, the J call TRBJ1-4; D is perhaps TRBD1 (5 bases). In germline, CDR1 is SGHRS, CDR2 YFSETQ. The CDR3 has 15 amino acids. With 2 bases removed from V and 6 bases from J, the gap between germline ends came to 14 bases. CDR3 region: CASSLLQGTDEKLFF. CDR3 DNA sequence: TGCGCCAGCAGCTTACTCCAGGGTACTGATGAAAAACTGTTTTTT.

This chain connects TRBV4-1 to TRBJ1-5; 8 bases agree with TRBD1. This CDR3 is built from 16 residues. After removal of 1 base from V and 5 bases from J, the junction contained 7 bases not matched to a gene. Looked up from germline, CDR1 is MGHRA and CDR2 is YSYEKL. Written as DNA, the CDR3 is TGCGCCAGCAGCCAAGGGGCCGGGACAGGAGATCAGCCCCAGCATTTT. Translated: CASSQGAGTGDQPQHF.

The chain carries TRBV5-1 and TRBJ2-7, with D tentatively TRBD2 (6 bases). V was cut by 2 bases and J by 2 bases, with 14 bases left in between. Germline loops: CDR1 SGHRS, CDR2 YFSETQ. The CDR3 totals 15 residues. The CDR3 DNA reads as TGCGCCAGCAGCTTTGGAGGGGAAATTCCCTACGAGCAGTACTTC. Its protein product is CASSFGGEIPYEQYF. The full variable domain, in which reference TRBV5-1 and TRBJ2-7 provide the parts outside the CDR3, is KAGVTQTPRYLIKTRGQQVTLSCSPISGHRSVSWYQQTPGQGLQFLFEYFSETQRNKGNFPGRFSGRQFSNSRSEMNVSTLELGDSALYLCASSFGGEIPYEQYFGPGTRLTVT.

This sequence joins TRBV10-3 and TRBJ1-4; TRBD1 matches at 11 bases. The CDR3 covers 14 residues. CDR1 ENHRY and CDR2 SYGVKD come from the germline V gene. The V and J ends lost 2 bases and 8 bases, in that order; junction bases with no gene match: 1. The CDR3, as DNA: TGTGCCATCAGTGAGGGGACAGGGGGGGAAAAACTGTTTTTT. Residues: CAISEGTGGEKLFF.

The J gene is TRBJ1-6, the V gene TRBV27; D is unclear. This CDR3 is built from 17 residues. The V end lost 6 bases, the J end lost 3 bases, and 18 bases lay between the germline ends. Germline V gives CDR1 MNHEY, CDR2 SMNVEV (reference sequence). In DNA, the CDR3 is TGTGCCAGCAGCCACGTAAAGGACGGGGTCTATAATTCACCCCTCCACTTT. Its protein product is CASSHVKDGVYNSPLHF.

Of note for this clone: The junction departs from the called germline gene at one end, perhaps through a read error. This sample also contains other DNA sequences that code for the same CDR3. The chain recombines TRBV6-1 with TRBJ2-7; 9 bases align to TRBD1. Germline-derived CDR1 and CDR2 are MNHNS and SASEGT. There are 12 residues in the CDR3. The CDR3 bases are TGCGCCGGGGGACAGGGACGTTACGAGCAGTACTTC. It translates to CAGGQGRYEQYF.

The chain recombines TRBV2 with TRBJ2-1; 11 positions match TRBD2. Germline CDR1 reads SNHLY; CDR2 reads FYNNEI. This CDR3 region has 16 residues. The V and J ends lost 2 bases and 4 bases, in that order; junction bases with no gene match: 4. The CDR3 reads CASSERLAGGYNEQFF. The CDR3 DNA reads TGTGCCAGCAGTGAACGGCTAGCGGGGGGTTACAATGAGCAGTTCTTC. The full variable domain, rest sourced from reference TRBV2 and TRBJ2-1, is EPEVTQTPSHQVTQMGQEVILRCVPISNHLYFYWYRQILGQKVEFLVSFYNNEISEKSEIFDDQFSVERPDGSNFTLKIRSTKLEDSAMYFCASSERLAGGYNEQFFGPGTRLTVL.

The J gene is TRBJ1-1, the V gene TRBV5-6; D gene unclear. With 4 bases removed from V and 5 bases from J, the gap between germline ends came to 18 bases. There are 15 residues in the CDR3. Germline V gene sequence: CDR1 SGHDT, CDR2 YYEEEE. CDR3 region: CASSTRMLSGTEAFF. The CDR3 DNA follows: TGTGCCAGCAGCACGAGGATGCTGAGTGGAACTGAAGCTTTCTTT.

The V and J genes are TRBV13 and TRBJ1-1, with D unclear. The V end was cut by 5 bases, the J end by 0 bases, with 16 bases between. From germline, CDR1 is PRHDT and CDR2 FYEKMQ (reference sequence). The length of the CDR3 is 16 residues. The CDR3 reads CASSASEALLNTEAFF. CDR3 in DNA: TGTGCCAGCAGCGCCAGTGAGGCCCTGCTGAACACTGAAGCTTTCTTT.

V gene TRBV5-6 combines with J gene TRBJ2-4, with D possibly matching TRBD2 (6 bases). The CDR3 consists of 15 residues. CDR1 and CDR2 from the germline V gene are SGHDT and YYEEEE. Trimming took 4 bases from V and 7 from J, leaving 18 bases between them. The CDR3: CASSPGVVSVNIQYF. In nucleotides, the CDR3 is TGTGCCAGCAGCCCGGGGGTGGTTAGCGTGAACATTCAGTACTTC.

The V and J genes are TRBV27 and TRBJ2-7; 9 positions agree with TRBD1. This CDR3 spans 13 amino acids. Per germline, CDR1 MNHEY and CDR2 SMNVEV (reference sequence). Trimming took 7 bases from V and 2 from J; bases not matched to a gene: 3. The CDR3 reads CASTGQGTYEQYF. CDR3 DNA: TGTGCCAGCACGGGACAGGGCACCTACGAGCAGTACTTC.

The chain employs TRBV5-1 and TRBJ1-1; D possibly corresponds to TRBD1 (5 bases). The length of the CDR3 is 13 residues. Deletions cut 7 bases from V and 4 bases from J, with 14 bases between. In germline, CDR1 is SGHRS, CDR2 YFSETQ. CDR3 DNA: TGCGCCAGCGGGGCAGGGATATCCACTGAAGCTTTCTTT. It translates to CASGAGISTEAFF.